This paragraph reports one T cell receptor beta chain. This specimen comes from a study of blood T cell repertoires in COVID-19. For the study at large: COVID-19 samples, acute and convalescent, were from the United States, Italy and Spain. T cells, B-cell-depleted T cells, or PBMCs supplied cDNA or gDNA.

There are 14 residues in the CDR3. Between the trimmed V and J ends, which lost 6 bases and 8 bases, there was a span of 17 bases. The germline V gene encodes CDR1 MNHEY and CDR2 SVGAGI. In the authors' methods: How many nucleated cells were present was estimated from reference gene primer amplification. Some clones are missing from TCRdb's copy, which holds only in-frame ones; the method was immunoSEQ multiplex PCR. V, J and clone size derive from that table, while D and trimming were established from the DNA sequence. The sample includes roughly 150,000 clones, roughly nine tenths of them seen just once.

This receptor was taken from a woman aged 40 to 50 with acute or convalescent COVID-19. The chain couples TRBV6-5 to TRBJ2-1, with D possibly matching TRBD1 (5 bases). The sequenced sample was peripheral blood. The CDR3 nucleotides are TGTGCCAGCAGGCCCTACAGGACCACAGATGAGCAGTTCTTC. Translated: CASRPYRTTDEQFF.